The next 25 T cell receptor beta chains were all read from a single sample in a study of blood T cell repertoires in COVID-19. Clones were read by immunoSEQ multiplex PCR, and TCRdb kept only the in-frame ones, dropping some. The profile covers over 250,000 clones, with around 92% appearing a single time and around 1.9% taken by the ten largest. Input material: PBMCs or T cells enriched from blood (not recorded which). The receptors come from an older woman who had recovered from COVID-19.

The sample holds one count of this clone. The chain uses TRBV2 and TRBJ1-5; TRBD1 is a possible D gene (5 bases). Trimming cost V 3 bases and J 15 bases, with 15 bases left between them. The V gene's germline CDR1 is SNHLY and CDR2 FYNNEI. The CDR3 covers 12 residues. Here the CDR3 reads CASSDGGSPRHF. The CDR3 DNA sequence: TGTGCCAGCAGTGACGGGGGGTCCCCGCGGCATTTT.

This clone was recorded only once. This chain uses TRBV6-1 with TRBJ2-5; TRBD2 matches 10 bases. Trimming removed 1 base from V and 5 bases from J; junction bases left unmatched: 4. Germline values: CDR1 MNHNS, CDR2 SASEGT. The CDR3 length is 15 residues. The CDR3 loop is CASSEGLAGAETQYF. CDR3 bases: TGTGCCAGCAGTGAAGGGCTAGCGGGAGCTGAGACCCAGTACTTC.

V and J are TRBV7-9 and TRBJ1-1; a possible D gene is TRBD1 (6 bases). Trimming took 0 bases from V and 7 from J, leaving 9 bases between them. Germline lookup yields CDR1 SEHNR and CDR2 FQNEAQ (reference sequence). This CDR3 contains 13 residues. The CDR3 region has the DNA TGTGCCAGCAGCTTAGCCAGGACAGTTGAAGCTTTCTTT. This gives the protein CASSLARTVEAFF.

The chain carries TRBV29-1 and TRBJ1-6; 7 nucleotides match TRBD1. V lost 5 bases and J lost 5; bases outside the gene matches: 6. Germline CDR1 and CDR2: SQVTM and ANQGSEA. The CDR3 is made up of 14 amino acids. CDR3 coding DNA: TGCAGCGTTAGGGGGCAGGGGAATAATTCACCCCTCCACTTT. Its translation: CSVRGQGNNSPLHF.

In this sample, this clone turned up once. V and J are TRBV7-3 and TRBJ2-7, with TRBD1 matching 8 bases. Germline values: CDR1 SGHTA, CDR2 FQGTGA. Trimming took 5 bases from V and 3 from J; bases not matched to a gene: 3. CDR3 length equals 13 residues. The CDR3 here is CASSPGQGYEQYF. The CDR3 DNA reads TGTGCCAGCAGCCCCGGACAGGGCTACGAGCAGTACTTC.

This clone was detected once. The V and J genes are TRBV19 and TRBJ2-7, with a weak D call TRBD1 (5 bases). The CDR3 has 13 residues. Germline V gene sequence: CDR1 LNHDA, CDR2 SQIVND (reference sequence). Trimming removed 1 base from V and 2 bases from J, with 6 bases in between. DNA of the CDR3: TGTGCCAGTAGTATAGGGACAACCTACGAGCAGTACTTC. Translating gives CASSIGTTYEQYF.

V is TRBV7-3 and J is TRBJ2-3, with a tentative D call TRBD2 (5 bases). Germline values: CDR1 SGHTA, CDR2 FQGTGA. The ends were cut back, 4 bases at V and 1 base at J, with 9 bases in the middle. The CDR3 length is 14 residues. CDR3 residues: CASSSDWGTDTQYF. The CDR3 DNA is TGTGCCAGCAGCTCGGACTGGGGCACAGATACGCAGTATTTT. The variable domain in full, with the rest retrieved from reference TRBV7-3 and TRBJ2-3, is GAGVSQTPSNKVTEKGKYVELRCDPISGHTALYWYRQSLGQGPEFLIYFQGTGAADDSGLPNDRFFAVRPEGSVSTLKIQRTERGDSAVYLCASSSDWGTDTQYFGPGTRLTVL.

The chain is built from TRBV5-1 and TRBJ1-2; D unclear. The CDR3 loop spans 12 amino acids. CDR1 is SGHRS and CDR2 is YFSETQ in the germline V gene. V shed 4 bases and J shed 2 bases, with 6 bases lying between them. In DNA, the CDR3 is TGCGCCAGCAGCAGGGAGAACTATGGCTACACCTTC. It yields the protein CASSRENYGYTF.

The V call is TRBV10-1, the J call TRBJ2-3, with TRBD2 identical over 8 bases. The germline V gene encodes CDR1 WNHNN and CDR2 SYGVQD (reference sequence). This CDR3 is 16 amino acids long. The J segment lost 0 bases and the V segment lost 6 bases, leaving 8 bases of the junction unmatched. The CDR3 spells CASSGGGTPSTDTQYF. The CDR3 coding sequence is TGCGCCAGCAGCGGCGGGGGGACACCTAGCACAGATACGCAGTATTTT.

This clone was detected only once. J is TRBJ1-6 and V is TRBV4-1; D is unclear. CDR1 is MGHRA, CDR2 YSYEKL, per germline. This CDR3 comprises 15 residues. Trimming removed 1 base from V and 5 bases from J, with 9 bases in between. The CDR3 DNA reads as TGCGCCAGCAGCCAAGGCAGACTGGATAATTCACCCCTCCACTTT. Translation gives CASSQGRLDNSPLHF.

The chain couples TRBV19 to TRBJ2-7; 11 bases fit TRBD2. There are 15 residues in the CDR3. The germline gives CDR1 LNHDA, CDR2 SQIVND (reference sequence). Trimming cost V 3 bases and J 3 bases; bases outside gene matches: 4. This CDR3 is CASSIASGGNYEQYF. The CDR3 DNA reads TGTGCCAGTAGTATCGCTAGCGGGGGGAACTACGAGCAGTACTTC.

This clone was seen once. The V call is TRBV13, the J call TRBJ2-3, with 7 positions matching TRBD2. This CDR3 has 16 residues. J was trimmed by 0 bases and V by 2 bases; bases with no gene match: 5. Germline CDR1 is PRHDT and CDR2 is FYEKMQ (reference sequence). CDR3 sequence: CASSLWREPSTDTQYF. CDR3 nucleotide sequence: TGTGCCAGCAGCTTATGGCGGGAGCCTAGCACAGATACGCAGTATTTT.

CDR3 coding DNA: TGCGCCAGCAGTGAGTCTAGCGGGGGACTTTCCTACAATGAGCAGTTCTTC. It encodes CASSESSGGLSYNEQFF. The chain recombines TRBV10-1 with TRBJ2-1; 9 positions match TRBD2. The CDR3 sequence is 17 residues long. V lost 0 bases to trimming and J lost 1 base; unmatched junction nucleotides: 4. From germline, CDR1 is WNHNN and CDR2 SYGVQD (reference sequence).

The chain combines TRBV29-1 with TRBJ1-1; possible D gene TRBD1, 6 bases. This CDR3 is built from 13 residues. The V and J ends lost 7 bases and 0 bases respectively, with 12 bases between them. The germline V gene has CDR1 SQVTM and CDR2 ANQGSEA. As DNA, the CDR3 is TGCAGCGCTGTCGGACAGATGAACACTGAAGCTTTCTTT. It codes for CSAVGQMNTEAFF.

V usage is TRBV2 and J usage is TRBJ2-1; 8 bases are shared with TRBD1. J lost 6 bases, V lost 6 bases, and 10 bases had no gene match. The CDR3 loop spans 15 amino acids. CDR1 and CDR2 (germline): SNHLY, FYNNEI. As DNA, the CDR3 is TGTGCCAGCAGACCAGACAGGGGTTTTGGCAATGAGCAGTTCTTC. Protein sequence: CASRPDRGFGNEQFF.

This clone was recorded only once. The chain has TRBV9 and TRBJ2-7; TRBD1 matches at 7 bases. The CDR3 is 15 amino acids. V shed 3 bases and J 2 bases; nucleotides not matched to a gene: 8. Germline V gives CDR1 SGDLS, CDR2 YYNGEE. The CDR3 sequence: CASSAPGTATYEQYF. CDR3 DNA sequence: TGTGCCAGCAGCGCCCCCGGGACAGCTACCTACGAGCAGTACTTC.

V usage is TRBV28 and J usage is TRBJ2-1; D is ambiguous. The CDR3 has 12 residues. Trimming took 7 bases from V and 4 from J, leaving 8 bases between them. From germline, CDR1 is MDHEN and CDR2 SYDVKM. CDR3 DNA sequence: TGTGCCAGCATGAGGCCTTACAATGAGCAGTTCTTC. As protein: CASMRPYNEQFF. The whole variable domain, filled in from reference TRBV28 and TRBJ2-1, reads DVKVTQSSRYLVKRTGEKVFLECVQDMDHENMFWYRQDPGLGLRLIYFSYDVKMKEKGDIPEGYSVSREKKERFSLILESASTNQTSMYLCASMRPYNEQFFGPGTRLTVL.

The chain uses TRBV19 and TRBJ1-6, with D possibly matching TRBD1 (6 bases). The CDR3 contains 13 residues. V was cut by 7 bases and J by 10 bases, with 14 bases left in between. Germline V lookup: CDR1 LNHDA, CDR2 SQIVND (reference sequence). CDR3 in DNA: TGTGCCAGTATGGACAGATCACACTCACCCCTCCACTTT. It specifies CASMDRSHSPLHF.

The chain is built from TRBV6-5 and TRBJ2-7; D perhaps matches TRBD2 (5 bases). Per germline, CDR1 MNHEY and CDR2 SVGAGI. The CDR3 has 12 residues. Trimming removed 6 bases at V and 3 bases at J, with 9 bases between. For the CDR3, the DNA is TGTGCCAGCAGGCGGACTGTCTACGAGCAGTACTTC. Encoded protein: CASRRTVYEQYF.

The rearrangement joins TRBV5-4 to TRBJ2-3; no clear D. The CDR3 covers 13 residues. Trimming stripped 1 base from V and 1 base from J, with 4 bases between. Germline CDR1 SGHNT, CDR2 YYREEE (reference sequence). This CDR3 reads CASSLPGTDTQYF. The CDR3, as DNA: TGTGCCAGCAGCTTGCCAGGCACAGATACGCAGTATTTT.

The CDR3 sequence: CASTGNTEAFF. In DNA, the CDR3 is TGCGCCAGCACCGGGAACACTGAAGCTTTCTTT. This chain uses TRBV10-2 with TRBJ1-1; D not resolved. V lost 7 bases, J lost 1 base, and 4 bases lay in between. CDR1 WSHSY and CDR2 SAAADI come from the germline V gene. This CDR3 has 11 residues.

This clone was seen once. The V and J genes are TRBV2 and TRBJ1-6; D is undetermined. V shed 6 bases and J shed 10 bases, with 13 bases lying between them. CDR3 length: 13 amino acids. The V gene's germline CDR1 is SNHLY and CDR2 FYNNEI. The CDR3 reads CASRKDSGSPLHF. The CDR3 coding sequence is TGTGCCAGCAGGAAGGACTCAGGCTCACCCCTCCACTTT.

The rearrangement links TRBV24-1 to TRBJ2-2; a possible D gene is TRBD1 (6 bases). The CDR3 length is 13 residues. CDR1 is KGHDR, CDR2 SFDVKD, per germline. The ends were cut back, 7 bases at V and 2 bases at J, with 7 bases in the middle. CDR3 nucleotides: TGTGCCACCAGACAGGGAAACACCGGGGAGCTGTTTTTT. Amino acids: CATRQGNTGELFF.

The chain is built from TRBV11-2 and TRBJ2-7; TRBD1 agrees at 10 bases. The junction had 5 bases not matched to a gene; V was cut back by 5 bases and J by 4 bases. Germline V gene lookup returns CDR1 SGHAT and CDR2 FQNNGV. This CDR3 contains 14 residues. The CDR3 loop is CASSHGQGGYEQYF. DNA for the CDR3: TGTGCCAGCAGCCACGGACAGGGGGGATACGAGCAGTACTTC. Filled out from reference TRBV11-2 and TRBJ2-7, the complete variable domain reads EAGVAQSPRYKIIEKRQSVAFWCNPISGHATLYWYQQILGQGPKLLIQFQNNGVVDDSQLPKDRFSAERLKGVDSTLKIQPAKLEDSAVYLCASSHGQGGYEQYFGPGTRLTVT.

V usage is TRBV19 and J usage is TRBJ1-5, with a tentative D call TRBD1 (6 bases). Germline CDR1 LNHDA, CDR2 SQIVND (reference sequence). Between the trimmed V and J ends, which lost 8 bases and 0 bases, there was a span of 11 bases. There are 14 residues in the CDR3. CDR3 residues: CASYRGGSNQPQHF. The DNA of the CDR3 is TGTGCCAGTTATAGGGGGGGTAGCAATCAGCCCCAGCATTTT.